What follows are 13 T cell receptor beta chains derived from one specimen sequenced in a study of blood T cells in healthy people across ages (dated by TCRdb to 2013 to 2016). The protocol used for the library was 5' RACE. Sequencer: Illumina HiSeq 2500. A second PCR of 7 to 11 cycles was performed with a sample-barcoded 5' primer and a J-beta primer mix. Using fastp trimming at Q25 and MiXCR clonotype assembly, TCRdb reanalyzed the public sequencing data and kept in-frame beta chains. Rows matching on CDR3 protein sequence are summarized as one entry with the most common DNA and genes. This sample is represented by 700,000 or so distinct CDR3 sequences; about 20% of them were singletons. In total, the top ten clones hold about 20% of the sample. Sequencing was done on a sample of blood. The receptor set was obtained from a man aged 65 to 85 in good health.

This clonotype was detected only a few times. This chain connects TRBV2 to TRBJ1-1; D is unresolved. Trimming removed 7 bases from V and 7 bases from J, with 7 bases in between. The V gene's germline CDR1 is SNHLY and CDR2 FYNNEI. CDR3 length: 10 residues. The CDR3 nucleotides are TGTGCCAGCATTTGGATTGAAGCTTTCTTT. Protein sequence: CASIWIEAFF.

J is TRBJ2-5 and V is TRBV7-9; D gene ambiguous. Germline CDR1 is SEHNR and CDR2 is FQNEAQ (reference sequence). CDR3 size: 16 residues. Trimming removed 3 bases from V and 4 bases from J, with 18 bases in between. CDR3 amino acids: CASSFESGRGVETQYF. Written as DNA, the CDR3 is TGTGCCAGCAGCTTCGAGTCTGGGCGAGGCGTAGAGACCCAGTACTTC.

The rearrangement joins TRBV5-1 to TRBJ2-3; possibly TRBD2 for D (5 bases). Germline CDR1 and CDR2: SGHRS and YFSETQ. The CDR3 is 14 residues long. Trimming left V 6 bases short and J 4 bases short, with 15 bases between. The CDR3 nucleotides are TGCGCCAGCACCTCGGGAAGGAGACCAGATACGCAGTATTTT. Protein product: CASTSGRRPDTQYF. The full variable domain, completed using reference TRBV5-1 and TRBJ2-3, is KAGVTQTPRYLIKTRGQQVTLSCSPISGHRSVSWYQQTPGQGLQFLFEYFSETQRNKGNFPGRFSGRQFSNSRSEMNVSTLELGDSALYLCASTSGRRPDTQYFGPGTRLTVL.

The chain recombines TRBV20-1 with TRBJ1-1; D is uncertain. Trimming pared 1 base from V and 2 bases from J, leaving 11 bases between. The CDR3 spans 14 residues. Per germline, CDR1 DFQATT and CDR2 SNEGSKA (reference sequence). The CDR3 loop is CSARGGGGNTEAFF. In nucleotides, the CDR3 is TGCAGTGCTAGAGGAGGAGGAGGCAACACTGAAGCTTTCTTT.

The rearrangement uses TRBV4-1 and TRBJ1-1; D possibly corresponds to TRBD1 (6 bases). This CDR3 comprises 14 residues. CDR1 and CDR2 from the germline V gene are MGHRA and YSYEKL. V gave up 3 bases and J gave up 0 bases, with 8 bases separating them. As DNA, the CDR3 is TGCGCCAGCAGCCAGGGGACAATGAACACTGAAGCTTTCTTT. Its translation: CASSQGTMNTEAFF.

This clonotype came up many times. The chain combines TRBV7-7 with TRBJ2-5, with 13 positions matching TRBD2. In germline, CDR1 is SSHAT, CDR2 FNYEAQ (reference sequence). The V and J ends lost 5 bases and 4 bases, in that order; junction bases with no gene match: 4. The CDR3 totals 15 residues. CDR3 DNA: TGTGCCAGCAGCGAGGGACTAGCGGGGTTAGAGACCCAGTACTTC. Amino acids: CASSEGLAGLETQYF.

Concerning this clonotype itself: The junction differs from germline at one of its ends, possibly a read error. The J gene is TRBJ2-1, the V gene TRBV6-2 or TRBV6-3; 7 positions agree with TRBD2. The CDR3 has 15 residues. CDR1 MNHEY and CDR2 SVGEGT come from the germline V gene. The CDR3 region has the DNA TGTGCCAGCAATTACGGCGGGAGTAACTACAATGAGCAGTTCTTC. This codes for CASNYGGSNYNEQFF.

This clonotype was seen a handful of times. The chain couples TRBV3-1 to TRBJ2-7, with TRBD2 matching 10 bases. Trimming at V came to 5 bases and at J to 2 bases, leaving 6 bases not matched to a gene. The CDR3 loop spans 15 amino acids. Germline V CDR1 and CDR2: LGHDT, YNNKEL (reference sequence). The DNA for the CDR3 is TGTGCCAGCAGCAAACTAGCGGGGCTCCCCTACGAGCAGTACTTC. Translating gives CASSKLAGLPYEQYF.

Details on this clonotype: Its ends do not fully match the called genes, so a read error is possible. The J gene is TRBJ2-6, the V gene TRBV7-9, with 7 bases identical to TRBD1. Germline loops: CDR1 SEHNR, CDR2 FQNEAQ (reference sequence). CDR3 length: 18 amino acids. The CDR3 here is CASRFRQGIEFEANVLTF. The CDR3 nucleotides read TGTGCCAGCCGCTTTAGACAGGGAATAGAGTTTGAGGCCAACGTCCTGACTTTC.

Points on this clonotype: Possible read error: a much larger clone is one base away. The CDR3 DNA is TGTGCCAGCAGTTTTGGCGGGGGTTGCTCACCCCTCCACTTT. Translation gives CASSFGGGCSPLHF. The V gene is TRBV12-3 or TRBV12-4, the J gene TRBJ1-6; the D gene is possibly TRBD1 (5 bases). This CDR3 region has 14 residues. V dropped 3 bases and J dropped 10 bases, with 13 bases sitting between them.

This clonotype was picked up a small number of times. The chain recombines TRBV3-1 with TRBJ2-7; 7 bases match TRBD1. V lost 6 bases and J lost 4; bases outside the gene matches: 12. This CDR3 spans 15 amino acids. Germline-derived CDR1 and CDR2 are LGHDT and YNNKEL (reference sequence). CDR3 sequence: CASSEDTGAVYEQYF. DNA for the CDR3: TGTGCCAGCAGTGAAGATACAGGGGCTGTGTACGAGCAGTACTTC.

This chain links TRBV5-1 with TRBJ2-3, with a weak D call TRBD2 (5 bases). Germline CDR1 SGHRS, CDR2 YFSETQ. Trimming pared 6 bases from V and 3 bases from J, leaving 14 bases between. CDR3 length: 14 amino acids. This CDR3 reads CASTSGIDTDTQYF. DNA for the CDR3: TGCGCCAGCACCTCCGGGATTGATACAGATACGCAGTATTTT.

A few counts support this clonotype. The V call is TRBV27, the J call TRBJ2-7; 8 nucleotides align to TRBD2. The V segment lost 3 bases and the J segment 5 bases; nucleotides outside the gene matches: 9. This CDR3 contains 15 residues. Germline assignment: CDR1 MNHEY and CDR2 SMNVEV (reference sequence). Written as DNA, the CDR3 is TGTGCCAGCAGTTTCTACGGGGGGGTCCGGGACGAGCAGTACTTC. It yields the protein CASSFYGGVRDEQYF.